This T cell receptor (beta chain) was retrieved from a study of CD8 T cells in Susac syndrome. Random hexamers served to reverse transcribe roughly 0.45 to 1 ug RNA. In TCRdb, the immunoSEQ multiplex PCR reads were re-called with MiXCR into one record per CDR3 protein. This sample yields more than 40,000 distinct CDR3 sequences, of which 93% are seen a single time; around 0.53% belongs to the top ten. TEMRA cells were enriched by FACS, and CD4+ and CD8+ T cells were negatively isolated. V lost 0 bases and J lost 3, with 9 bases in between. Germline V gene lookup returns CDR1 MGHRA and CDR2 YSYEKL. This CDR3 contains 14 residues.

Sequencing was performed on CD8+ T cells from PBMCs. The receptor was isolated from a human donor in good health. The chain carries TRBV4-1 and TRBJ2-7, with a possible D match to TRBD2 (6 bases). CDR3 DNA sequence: TGCGCCAGCAGCCAAGATGCGGGATTCTACGAGCAGTACTTC. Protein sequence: CASSQDAGFYEQYF.